This TCR beta chain stems from a study of circulating tumor DNA in untreated peripheral T-cell lymphoma. Overall study findings and caveats: Tumor-specific clonotypes were found in 60% to 85% of patients.

Sequencing used immunoSEQ multiplex PCR; TCRdb keeps in-frame clones, though not all of them. Of thousands of clones listed, about 82% are singletons. As for this clone: Its antigen is not known.

Before treatment, baseline tumor tissue was collected for sequencing. Germline V CDR1 and CDR2: MNHGY, SAAAGT. This CDR3 has 16 residues. Unmatched junction bases numbered 7, after V lost 0 bases and J lost 6 bases. The chain couples TRBV6-8 to TRBJ1-1; 10 nucleotides line up with TRBD1. The clonotype was recovered from a human donor with peripheral T-cell lymphoma. The sample taken for sequencing was tumor tissue. The CDR3: CASSYSSRDRGAEAFF. The CDR3 DNA is TGTGCCAGCAGTTACTCGAGCCGGGACAGGGGCGCTGAAGCTTTCTTT.